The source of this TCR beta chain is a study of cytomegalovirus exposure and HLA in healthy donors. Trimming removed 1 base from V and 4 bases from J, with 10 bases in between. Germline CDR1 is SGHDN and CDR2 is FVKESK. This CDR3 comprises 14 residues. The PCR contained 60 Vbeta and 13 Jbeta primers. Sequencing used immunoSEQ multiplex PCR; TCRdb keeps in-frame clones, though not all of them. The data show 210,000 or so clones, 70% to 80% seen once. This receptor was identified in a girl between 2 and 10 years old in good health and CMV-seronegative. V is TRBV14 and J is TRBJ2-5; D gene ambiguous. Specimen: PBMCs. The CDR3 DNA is TGTGCCAGCAGCCAAGGGAGTCTCCCAGAGACCCAGTACTTC. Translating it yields CASSQGSLPETQYF.